Each of the 7 T cell receptor beta chains below was sequenced from the same sample in a study of cytomegalovirus exposure and HLA in healthy donors. Sequenced by immunoSEQ multiplex PCR; TCRdb stores in-frame clones only, minus some. Of about 200,000 clones listed, 87% are singletons. Sequencing was performed on PBMCs. Receptor source: a woman aged 18-30 years in good health and CMV-seropositive.

The gene calls are TRBV27 and TRBJ2-5, with TRBD2 matching over 11 bases. CDR1 and CDR2 (germline): MNHEY, SMNVEV (reference sequence). The junction had 3 bases not matched to a gene; V was cut back by 2 bases and J by 4 bases. This CDR3 has 15 amino acids. The CDR3 sequence is CASSLTSGSGETQYF. The CDR3 DNA reads as TGTGCCAGCAGTTTAACTAGCGGGAGTGGAGAGACCCAGTACTTC.

V gene TRBV28 combines with J gene TRBJ2-7, with D tentatively TRBD1 (5 bases). Trimming took off 7 bases at V and 4 bases at J, with 23 bases between the two ends. Germline CDR1 MDHEN, CDR2 SYDVKM. CDR3 length equals 16 residues. CDR3: CASTQRGVWVEYEQYF. As DNA, the CDR3 is TGTGCCAGCACCCAAAGGGGCGTGTGGGTTGAGTACGAGCAGTACTTC.

This chain connects TRBV18 to TRBJ1-1; D is undetermined. Germline loops: CDR1 KGHSH, CDR2 LQKENI. This CDR3 has 15 amino acids. Deletions cut 0 bases from V and 0 bases from J, with 8 bases between. CDR3 sequence: CASSPPTSMNTEAFF. Here the CDR3 DNA reads TGTGCCAGCTCACCACCGACAAGCATGAACACTGAAGCTTTCTTT. Looking up the rest from reference TRBV18 and TRBJ1-1 gives the full variable domain: NAGVMQNPRHLVRRRGQEARLRCSPMKGHSHVYWYRQLPEEGLKFMVYLQKENIIDESGMPKERFSAEFPKEGPSILRIQQVVRGDSAAYFCASSPPTSMNTEAFFGQGTRLTVV.

The chain is built from TRBV23-1 and TRBJ2-1; a weak D match, TRBD1 (6 bases). TRBV23-1 is noted as an ORF with a role that remains uncertain. This CDR3 spans 16 amino acids. Trimming stripped 3 bases from V and 9 bases from J, with 21 bases between. The CDR3: CASSHVRGQDNSEQFF. As DNA, the CDR3 is TGCGCCAGCAGTCACGTCAGGGGCCAAGACAACAGTGAGCAGTTCTTC.

The chain has TRBV5-1 and TRBJ2-7; D is possibly TRBD1 (5 bases). Germline assignment: CDR1 SGHRS and CDR2 YFSETQ. This CDR3 has 15 residues. The V and J ends lost 0 bases and 3 bases respectively, with 13 bases between them. The CDR3 protein is CASSLVAGSRYEQYF. CDR3 coding DNA: TGCGCCAGCAGCTTGGTAGCAGGGTCCCGCTACGAGCAGTACTTC.

V usage is TRBV19 and J usage is TRBJ2-7; 9 bases line up with TRBD1. V lost 5 bases and J lost 7; bases outside the gene matches: 15. From germline, CDR1 is LNHDA and CDR2 SQIVND (reference sequence). CDR3 length: 16 residues. Here the CDR3 reads CASSSLREGQGVEQYF. The CDR3 DNA follows: TGTGCCAGTAGTTCCCTCCGTGAGGGACAGGGTGTTGAGCAGTACTTC.

In its sample, this clone was seen once. This chain links TRBV9 with TRBJ2-3; tentative D call: TRBD1 (6 bases). With 0 bases removed from V and 0 bases from J, the gap between germline ends came to 11 bases. The CDR3 runs to 16 residues. Germline V gives CDR1 SGDLS, CDR2 YYNGEE. The DNA for the CDR3 is TGTGCCAGCAGCGTAGAAGGGGGAGTAAGCACAGATACGCAGTATTTT. Protein: CASSVEGGVSTDTQYF.